This TCR beta chain was captured by sequencing in a study of a mutant IDH1 vaccine in newly diagnosed glioma. Germline CDR1 and CDR2: MNHEY and SVGAGI. The CDR3 consists of 14 residues. The ends were cut back, 3 bases at V and 12 bases at J, with 20 bases in the middle. The time point denotes: week 5, during vaccination. The vaccine gave 300 ug of a 20-mer mutant IDH1 peptide subcutaneously per dose. TCRdb's copy holds only in-frame clones and misses some; the assay was immunoSEQ multiplex PCR. The sample has about 38,000 clones, more than 75% seen once. Details on this clone: The target antigen is unknown.

The chain uses TRBV6-5 and TRBJ1-1, with unresolved D. The material sequenced was PBMCs, taken from a glioma patient whose treatment included an IDH1 peptide vaccine. This TCR was sampled from a man aged 40-49 years with glioma. CDR3 DNA sequence: TGTGCCAGCAGTTATACCCCCCAGGATCCGGGGACTTTCTTT. Its protein product is CASSYTPQDPGTFF.